At least ten counts were recorded for the clone carrying this T cell receptor (beta chain). This sample stems from a study of T cells in Graves' hyperthyroidism and ophthalmopathy. V was cut by 1 base and J by 8 bases, with 12 bases left in between. Germline CDR1 is MDHEN and CDR2 is SYDVKM. The CDR3 sequence is 14 residues long. The investigators amplified TCR beta CDR3 regions from RNA transcripts. First-round RT-PCR targeting the TCR CDR3 was performed with the HTBI primer set. Each CDR3 protein gets one entry after TCRdb re-called the multiplex PCR reads with MiXCR. The data hold approximately 260,000 distinct CDR3 sequences, with approximately 14% observed a single time.

This sequence was found in a woman between 50 and 59 years old with Graves' hyperthyroidism that later progressed to Graves' ophthalmopathy. Sample: blood. The V call is TRBV28, the J call TRBJ2-4; possibly TRBD1 or TRBD2 for D (7 bases each). This CDR3 is CASSLYPGGDIQYF. The CDR3 DNA follows: TGTGCCAGCAGTTTATATCCAGGGGGGGACATTCAGTACTTC.